Described below is a single T cell receptor (beta chain) sequence and its context. No antigen is known for it. Per-base qualities were not stored, and no clone one base away is much larger. The immunoSEQ Assay, a bias-controlled multiplex PCR, was used to amplify TCRbeta CDR3 regions from genomic DNA. Per the original workflow: Nucleated cell counts per sample were estimated from amplification of reference gene primers within the assay. Sequence reads were collapsed and filtered to measure the absolute abundance of every unique TCRbeta CDR3 rearrangement. For each sample, productive Simpson clonality was calculated as the square root of Simpson's diversity index across productive rearrangements. TCRdb obtained this table from immuneACCESS and retained in-frame rearrangements with V and J assigned. These tables miss some clones; where compared with another copy, unresolved V genes account for less than half of the shortfall, and the remainder is unexplained. V and J calls and clone size come straight from that table; D and trimming were deduced from the DNA. This sample comprises tens of thousands of clones, around 90% of them detected only once. Under 2% of the sample belongs to the ten largest clones.

This record comes from a study of blood T cell repertoires in COVID-19 (dated by TCRdb to 2018 to 2021). Regarding the study in general: Samples covering the acute and convalescent phases of COVID-19 were provided by collaborators in the United States, Italy and Spain. The prospective study material was composed of cDNA or gDNA derived from T cells, B-cell-depleted T cells, or PBMCs. Deeply sampled blood TCRbeta repertoires from subjects exposed to, actively infected with, or recovered from COVID-19 were included in the dataset. A freely available public database, intended as a resource for researchers studying the immune response to SARS-CoV-2, is where the repertoires were released. The samples were drawn from two sources: the first 160 participants of the ongoing ImmuneRACE study, and 1,254 subjects contributed by 6 global collaborators. Sample metadata almost always included a de-identified subject ID, COVID-19 status, age in years and sex. Where available, HLA class I and class II types were obtained from metadata supplied by the sample provider rather than from assay-based typing.

CDR1 and CDR2 were assigned from the germline V gene as MDHEN and SYDVKM. The CDR3, cysteine through phenylalanine, is 14 amino acids long. CDR3 DNA only is kept here, 42 bases in frame from base 1. The germline ends are 15 bases apart after V is trimmed by 8 bases and J by 5 bases. Whole blood was collected in K2EDTA tubes by collaborating institutions according to the institutions' own protocols. For TCRbeta analysis, collaborators shipped samples as frozen whole blood, isolated PBMCs, or DNA extracted from either of those sample types. What the work shows at the level of the full study, not this receptor alone: Clinical and demographic metadata were provided uncurated, with the amount varying by source and participant.

The sequence joins TRBV28 to TRBJ2-2, and TRBD2 may be the D gene, going by 7 matching bases. Sequenced: peripheral blood. This clonotype was obtained from a woman of 80 years or more with active or convalescent COVID-19. The DNA reads as follows: TGTGCCAGCCTGGGGGGGCCACGGACCGGGGAGCTGTTTTTT. This sequence encodes CASLGGPRTGELFF.